These 26 T cell receptor beta chains were all obtained from the same sample, sequenced in a study of spatial heterogeneity in lung cancer. TCRdb used MiXCR to reprocess the 5' RACE reads, holding one entry per CDR3 protein. The sample shows 85,000 to 100,000 distinct CDR3 sequences, approximately 12% of them seen only once. Time point of the sample: sample taken at primary tumor resection. This material consisted of PBMCs, taken at surgery. The receptors were sampled from a male donor with early-stage non-small cell lung cancer.

This clonotype was seen repeatedly, ten times or more. This chain uses TRBV27 with TRBJ2-2; 10 bases map to TRBD1. The CDR3 length is 20 residues. Trimming at V came to 0 bases and at J to 5 bases, leaving 15 bases not matched to a gene. Germline CDR1 MNHEY, CDR2 SMNVEV (reference sequence). The CDR3 spells CASSLSRGQGIYWRTGELFF. The CDR3 nucleotides read TGTGCCAGCAGTTTATCTAGGGGACAGGGGATTTATTGGAGGACCGGGGAGCTGTTTTTT.

Written as DNA, the CDR3 is TGTGCCATCACCCCCGACAGGTATACTGAAGCTTTCTTT. This translates into CAITPDRYTEAFF. The chain combines TRBV10-3 with TRBJ1-1; D might be TRBD1 (6 bases). CDR1 is ENHRY and CDR2 is SYGVKD in the germline V gene. V lost 7 bases and J 5 bases, leaving 14 bases between the germline ends. The CDR3 loop spans 13 amino acids.

The chain combines TRBV28 with TRBJ1-1; D is possibly TRBD1 (6 bases). Germline CDR1 reads MDHEN; CDR2 reads SYDVKM. The germline V and J ends were trimmed by 6 bases and 6 bases, with 17 bases remaining between them. The CDR3 is made up of 14 amino acids. This CDR3 is CASRPPGARSEAFF. CDR3 bases: TGTGCCAGCAGACCTCCGGGGGCCCGGTCTGAAGCTTTCTTT.

This clonotype was detected a few times. This chain uses TRBV28 with TRBJ2-7, with unresolved D. Germline V CDR1 and CDR2: MDHEN, SYDVKM. The CDR3 has 12 residues. V dropped 5 bases and J dropped 3 bases, with 8 bases sitting between them. The CDR3 DNA reads TGTGCCAGCAGTGGAGTCGGCTACGAGCAGTACTTC. The encoded protein is CASSGVGYEQYF. Supplemented by reference TRBV28 and TRBJ2-7, the full variable domain reads DVKVTQSSRYLVKRTGEKVFLECVQDMDHENMFWYRQDPGLGLRLIYFSYDVKMKEKGDIPEGYSVSREKKERFSLILESASTNQTSMYLCASSGVGYEQYFGPGTRLTVT.

V usage is TRBV12-3 or TRBV12-4 and J usage is TRBJ2-5; TRBD1 or TRBD2 may be the D gene (5 bases each). V was trimmed by 6 bases and J by 1 base, leaving 15 bases between them. This CDR3 contains 15 residues. The CDR3 DNA reads as TGTGCCAGCAGCGGGGCCCTTTTGGCCCAAGAGACCCAGTACTTC. This translates into CASSGALLAQETQYF.

The chain couples TRBV12-5 to TRBJ1-1; no clear D gene. The germline CDR1 and CDR2 sequences are LGHNT and FRNRAP. The length of the CDR3 is 11 residues. Trimming cost V 5 bases and J 1 base, with 2 bases left between them. The CDR3, as DNA: TGTGCTAGTGGTGAGAACACTGAAGCTTTCTTT. Amino acid sequence: CASGENTEAFF. Full variable domain (rest looked up from reference TRBV12-5 and TRBJ1-1): DARVTQTPRHKVTEMGQEVTMRCQPILGHNTVFWYRQTMMQGLELLAYFRNRAPLDDSGMPKDRFSAEMPDATLATLKIQPSEPRDSAVYFCASGENTEAFFGQGTRLTVV.

This clonotype has at least ten counts. This chain joins TRBV27 and TRBJ1-5; maybe TRBD1 (6 bases). CDR1 MNHEY and CDR2 SMNVEV come from the germline V gene (reference sequence). Deletions cut 4 bases from V and 5 bases from J, with 15 bases between. The CDR3 totals 15 residues. DNA for the CDR3: TGTGCCAGCAGTTCTAAACAGGGATGGTATCAGCCCCAGCATTTT. Translated: CASSSKQGWYQPQHF.

Only a few counts were recorded for this clonotype. The rearrangement links TRBV5-1 to TRBJ2-2, with D unclear. Germline CDR1 reads SGHRS; CDR2 reads YFSETQ. The CDR3 consists of 12 residues. V gave up 1 base and J gave up 6 bases, with 4 bases separating them. The CDR3 DNA sequence: TGCGCCAGCAGCTTGTTGTCCGGGGAGCTGTTTTTT. This codes for CASSLLSGELFF.

This clonotype turned up a few times. This sequence joins TRBV21-1 and TRBJ2-3; the listed D gene, TRBD2, was not tested against the DNA. TRBV21-1 is a pseudogene segment. The CDR3 consists of 18 residues. The CDR3 DNA reads as TGTGCCAGCAGCCGAACCCAAGGAGCTAGCGGTTGCACAGATACGCAGTATTTT. It codes for CASSRTQGASGCTDTQYF.

This clonotype was picked up many times. J is TRBJ1-1 and V is TRBV12-3 or TRBV12-4; D is perhaps TRBD1 (6 bases). V gave up 6 bases and J gave up 10 bases, with 21 bases separating them. The CDR3 covers 14 residues. The chain's CDR3 is CASRPTGGGLGAFF. CDR3 bases: TGTGCCAGCAGGCCGACGGGGGGCGGGCTGGGAGCTTTCTTT.

This clonotype occurred a few times. The chain has TRBV6-6 and TRBJ2-1; the D gene is possibly TRBD2 (6 bases). The CDR3 covers 13 residues. Per the germline V gene, CDR1 is MNHNY and CDR2 is SVGAGI (reference sequence). The V and J ends lost 6 bases and 2 bases respectively, with 8 bases between them. The CDR3, as DNA: TGTGCCAGCAGCGGGGGTCCCTACAATGAGCAGTTCTTC. Translation gives CASSGGPYNEQFF.

Ten or more counts support this clonotype. The chain joins TRBV14 to TRBJ1-3; a possible D gene is TRBD1 (6 bases). CDR3 size: 15 residues. With 3 bases removed from V and 1 base from J, the gap between germline ends came to 10 bases. Looked up from germline, CDR1 is SGHDN and CDR2 is FVKESK. The CDR3: CASSQVQGSGNTIYF. The CDR3 coding sequence is TGTGCCAGCAGCCAGGTACAGGGATCTGGAAACACCATATATTTT.

The rearrangement uses TRBV6-5 and TRBJ1-5; D is uncertain. Germline-derived CDR1 and CDR2 are MNHEY and SVGAGI. CDR3 length: 16 residues. Deletions cut 5 bases from V and 2 bases from J, with 16 bases between. The CDR3 loop reads CASSPGLGWGNQPQHF. The CDR3 DNA reads TGTGCCAGCAGTCCTGGGTTGGGTTGGGGCAATCAGCCCCAGCATTTT.

This clonotype was counted many times. The chain employs TRBV12-3 or TRBV12-4 and TRBJ1-3; 7 nucleotides agree with TRBD1. CDR3 size: 14 residues. V shed 5 bases, J shed 1 base, and the junction held 2 bases outside the gene matches. The CDR3 nucleotides read TGTGCCAGCAGTCCGACAGGGTCTGGAAACACCATATATTTT. It translates to CASSPTGSGNTIYF.

This clonotype was seen ten or more times. The chain carries TRBV5-1 and TRBJ2-5; 8 bases are a match to TRBD1. The CDR3 runs to 14 residues. With 1 base clipped from V and 5 bases from J, the junction kept 4 bases outside the gene matches. Germline V gene sequence: CDR1 SGHRS, CDR2 YFSETQ. The CDR3 spells CASSLQTGEETQYF. CDR3 coding DNA: TGCGCCAGCAGCTTGCAGACAGGGGAGGAGACCCAGTACTTC. Supplemented by reference TRBV5-1 and TRBJ2-5, the full variable domain reads KAGVTQTPRYLIKTRGQQVTLSCSPISGHRSVSWYQQTPGQGLQFLFEYFSETQRNKGNFPGRFSGRQFSNSRSEMNVSTLELGDSALYLCASSLQTGEETQYFGPGTRLLVL.

This clonotype showed up just a few times. The V call is TRBV7-2, the J call TRBJ1-4; possibly TRBD1 for D (5 bases). Per the germline V gene, CDR1 is SGHTA and CDR2 is FQGNSA. The CDR3 length is 15 residues. With 4 bases removed from V and 5 bases from J, the gap between germline ends came to 14 bases. CDR3 coding DNA: TGTGCCAGCAGCTCCCAACCGGGACGGAATGAAAAACTGTTTTTT. Protein product: CASSSQPGRNEKLFF.

This chain links TRBV6-2 or TRBV6-3 with TRBJ1-1; no clear D gene. The CDR3 loop spans 16 amino acids. Germline CDR1 reads MNHEY; CDR2 reads SVGEGT. Trimming cost V 2 bases and J 5 bases, with 18 bases left between them. CDR3 nucleotides: TGTGCCAGCAGTTACCCGATTCCTGTGAGCTCAACTGAAGCTTTCTTT. This sequence encodes CASSYPIPVSSTEAFF.

This clonotype has a handful of counts. This chain links TRBV7-9 with TRBJ2-5; TRBD2 is a possible D gene (5 bases). Germline CDR1 and CDR2: SEHNR and FQNEAQ (reference sequence). CDR3 size: 13 residues. V was cut by 7 bases and J by 1 base, with 10 bases left in between. The CDR3 is CASTPGSQETQYF. CDR3 bases: TGTGCCAGCACCCCGGGGAGCCAAGAGACCCAGTACTTC.

This clonotype appeared a few times. This chain uses TRBV7-6 with TRBJ2-3, with 11 bases matching TRBD2. From germline, CDR1 is SGHVS and CDR2 FNYEAQ. CDR3 length: 16 amino acids. The V and J ends lost 5 bases and 0 bases, in that order; junction bases with no gene match: 4. For the CDR3, the DNA is TGTGCCAGCAGCGCCCTAGCGGGGGGTAGCACAGATACGCAGTATTTT. Translating it yields CASSALAGGSTDTQYF.

This clonotype showed up many times. CDR3 loop: CASSLKPGSYGYTF. CDR3 sequence (DNA): TGTGCCAGCAGCTTAAAGCCAGGGTCCTATGGCTACACCTTC. V and J are TRBV7-9 and TRBJ1-2, with D perhaps matching TRBD1 (5 bases). The CDR3 runs 14 residues. Deletions cut 2 bases from V and 4 bases from J, with 11 bases between. Germline CDR1 reads SEHNR; CDR2 reads FQNEAQ (reference sequence).

This clonotype was counted a few times. J is TRBJ1-4 and V is TRBV7-2; D possibly corresponds to TRBD1 (6 bases). The CDR3 has 12 amino acids. CDR1 is SGHTA and CDR2 is FQGNSA in the germline V gene. Trimming removed 4 bases at V and 7 bases at J, with 7 bases between. The CDR3 coding sequence is TGTGCCAGCAGCTGGACAGCTGAAAAACTGTTTTTT. Translating it yields CASSWTAEKLFF.

This chain joins TRBV7-9 and TRBJ1-1; D gene uncertain. Trimming left V 2 bases short and J 1 base short, with 11 bases between. The CDR3 is made up of 15 amino acids. The germline V gene encodes CDR1 SEHNR and CDR2 FQNEAQ (reference sequence). This CDR3 is CASSLPPKGNTEAFF. In nucleotides, the CDR3 is TGTGCCAGCAGCTTACCACCCAAGGGGAACACTGAAGCTTTCTTT.

This rearrangement joins TRBV20-1 to TRBJ2-7; 7 nucleotides match TRBD1. CDR1 and CDR2 (germline): DFQATT, SNEGSKA (reference sequence). The J segment lost 6 bases and the V segment lost 0 bases, leaving 8 bases of the junction unmatched. This CDR3 is 14 amino acids long. DNA for the CDR3: TGCAGTGCTAGAGAAGGGGGCCCCTCCCGCGAGCAGTACTTC. Its translation: CSAREGGPSREQYF.

This chain uses TRBV7-2 with TRBJ2-1, with TRBD1 matching over 9 bases. This CDR3 is 13 amino acids long. CDR1 is SGHTA and CDR2 is FQGNSA in the germline V gene. J lost 12 bases, V lost 5 bases, and 8 bases had no gene match. CDR3 sequence reads: CASSTGQGPAQFF. The CDR3 DNA follows: TGTGCCAGCAGCACCGGACAGGGGCCGGCGCAGTTCTTC.

With respect to this clonotype: A single base separates this from a much larger clone, so it may be a read error. The rearrangement links TRBV28 to TRBJ1-2; unclear D gene. This CDR3 has 14 amino acids. Germline CDR1 MDHEN, CDR2 SYDVKM. The CDR3: CASSPLSVNYGNTF. DNA for the CDR3: TGTGCCAGCAGTCCCCTTTCAGTAAACTATGGCAACACCTTC.

The chain links TRBV7-9 to TRBJ2-7, with D perhaps TRBD1 or TRBD2 (7 bases each). V was trimmed by 6 bases and J by 6 bases, leaving 15 bases between them. This CDR3 has 13 amino acids. Looked up from germline, CDR1 is SEHNR and CDR2 is FQNEAQ (reference sequence). The CDR3 loop reads CASRYDREGEQYF. CDR3 coding DNA: TGTGCCAGCAGGTACGACAGGGAGGGCGAGCAGTACTTC.